The entry below gives a single TCR beta chain sequence along with its context. Which antigen it targets is not known. No much larger clone exists at a distance of one base, and base qualities are not known. The data originate from a study of beta chain features in type 1 diabetes (dated by TCRdb to the late 2010s). For context, the study as a whole: Mean age, gender distribution, total cell number and subset yield were not different between patients and healthy donors. In the study, TCRB repertoires of sorted circulating CD4+ T cell subsets from recently diagnosed type 1 diabetes patients were compared with those of matched healthy donors. Regulatory and stem cell-like memory subsets were obtained from only 8 patients and roughly 8 healthy donors, while naive and central memory subsets were obtained from all 30 or so donors. A total of some 100,000,000 sorted cells were examined across all samples, and the number of cells per subset was strongly correlated with RNA yield. General study outcomes and caveats: Naive, central memory and regulatory TCRB repertoires appeared more similar among patients than among healthy donors. PCR may preferentially amplify shorter templates, but because patient and control samples were amplified and corrected together, any resulting skew would affect both groups equally. HLA sub-analyses involved small numbers of individuals, so any influence of HLA type on TCRB rearrangement remained unresolved. Type 1 diabetes patients showed a moderate but significant shortening of TCRB CDR3 length in all four CD4+ subsets. Fewer insertions and more nucleotide deletions at VDJ recombination sites were observed in patients with type 1 diabetes, implying thymic rearrangement abnormalities. Because cDNA was sequenced instead of genomic DNA, highly expressing activated cells could be over-represented, though the groups showed no difference in activation or CD3 levels.

Trimming removed 4 bases from V and 3 bases from J, leaving 16 bases between the germline ends. The germline V gene specifies SGDLS as CDR1 and YYNGEE as CDR2. From the cysteine up to the phenylalanine, the CDR3 has a length of 15 residues. Only the CDR3 part of the read is kept: 45 bases, read in frame from the first base. A single peripheral blood draw of approximately 110 mL on average was collected from each donor into heparinised tubes. Naive, central memory, regulatory and stem cell-like memory CD4+ T cells were sorted on a BD FACSAria II using a panel including CD45RO, CCR7, CD25, CD127, CD95 and CD27. A purity above 95% was achieved for all sorted populations. PBMCs were isolated right away by Lymphoprep density gradient centrifugation and were stained directly, without culture. To minimize batch effects, samples were stained and sorted in pairs, one healthy donor with one patient per experiment.

The High Capacity cDNA Reverse Transcription Kit was used to reverse transcribe all of the isolated RNA, meaning that expressed TCRB transcripts were what got sequenced. Deep immunoSEQ sequencing was performed on naive, central memory and regulatory T cell samples, with an average of approximately 4 million total reads per sample. Sorted cells were lysed in RLT buffer and RNA was extracted with DNase-treated RNeasy Micro or Mini kits, depending on cell number. Each cell subset was processed separately to prevent cross-contamination, with patient and healthy donor samples processed together. The immunoSEQ multiplex PCR was used to amplify TCRB sequences from cDNA, generating 87-bp fragments that spanned the CDR3 region. Sequencing of the amplicons was done on the Illumina HiSeq platform. From the authors' description of their analysis: PCR bias was computationally corrected using synthetic template baselines, reads within Hamming distance 2 were collapsed, and singletons that could not be merged were discarded. Reads were aligned against IMGT so that V, D and J genes, CDR3 length and insertions or deletions at six rearrangement sites could be assigned. Within each subset, clonotype counts were normalized to the number of sorted cells before true diversity and Gini coefficients were calculated with the tcR R package. The overlap coefficient, calculated on TCRB nucleotide sequences, was used to quantify repertoire sharing. Out-of-frame TCRB sequences from naive cells were analyzed as a proxy for the pre-selection repertoire. TCRdb took this table from immuneACCESS and kept in-frame rearrangements with V and J called. Such tables lack part of the clones; where checked against another copy, unresolved V genes explain under half of the gap, and the rest is unexplained. D and trimming were read from the DNA, whereas the V and J calls and clone size are those reported in that table. The sample yields around 360,000 clones; around 12% were counted once. The ten largest make up about 0.01% of the sample.

The V and J segments used are TRBV9 and TRBJ1-2, and the D gene may be TRBD1, 5 bases matching. This sequence was found in a woman between 18 and 29 years old with type 1 diabetes. Sequenced material: naive CD4+ T cells from blood. Reading the label with the study, this specimen's cell subset or site is: true naive CD4+ T cells. The CDR3 protein sequence reads: CASSSTIQGDYGYTF. The bases read TGTGCCAGCAGCTCGACGATTCAAGGGGACTATGGCTACACCTTC. With the portions outside the CDR3 filled from the reference TRBV9 and TRBJ1-2 genes, the complete variable region becomes DSGVTQTPKHLITATGQRVTLRCSPRSGDLSVYWYQQSLDQGLQFLIQYYNGEERAKGNILERFSAQQFPDLHSELNLSSLELGDSALYFCASSSTIQGDYGYTFGSGTRLTVV.